Listed here are 3 T cell receptor beta chains from one sample, sequenced in a study of CD8+CD57+ T cells in acquired aplastic anemia. Whoever was chosen for sequencing had shown CD8+CD57+ cell expansion by flow cytometry. According to the study, genomic DNA was the template for TCR beta VDJ and CDR3 profiling. TCRdb re-derived calls from the reads in MiXCR, one entry per CDR3 protein. The repertoire consists of 150,000 to 200,000 distinct CDR3 sequences, with about 50% occurring once and the leading ten covering 10% to 15%. Sequencing used sorted CD4+, CD8+, or CD8+CD57+ T cells (not recorded which) from PBMCs. Every receptor here comes from a human donor with aplastic anemia.

This clonotype was found once. The chain has TRBV7-9 and TRBJ2-7; D perhaps matches TRBD2 (5 bases). This CDR3 spans 15 amino acids. The germline V gene has CDR1 SEHNR and CDR2 FQNEAQ (reference sequence). V was pared by 4 bases and J by 3 bases, with 16 bases between. Written as DNA, the CDR3 is TGTGCCAGCAGCTCCTCTGTATCGGCGGGCTACGAGCAGTACTTC. Its translation: CASSSSVSAGYEQYF. Full variable domain (missing parts from reference TRBV7-9 and TRBJ2-7): DTGVSQNPRHKITKRGQNVTFRCDPISEHNRLYWYRQTLGQGPEFLTYFQNEAQLEKSRLLSDRFSAERPKGSFSTLEIQRTEQGDSAMYLCASSSSVSAGYEQYFGPGTRLTVT.

Here the CDR3 reads CASSEHTDTQYF. CDR3 nucleotide sequence: TGTGCCAGCAGCGAACACACAGATACGCAGTATTTT. The chain couples TRBV5-6 to TRBJ2-3; D is unclear. Trimming pared 4 bases from V and 2 bases from J, leaving 5 bases between. This CDR3 has 12 residues. Germline V gives CDR1 SGHDT, CDR2 YYEEEE.

The V and J genes are TRBV2 and TRBJ1-6; maybe TRBD1 (5 bases). The CDR3 is 14 residues long. Germline V gene sequence: CDR1 SNHLY, CDR2 FYNNEI. The V end was cut by 7 bases, the J end by 2 bases, with 9 bases between. The CDR3 here is CASNGATYNSPLHF. The CDR3, as DNA: TGTGCCAGCAATGGGGCTACCTATAATTCACCCCTCCACTTT.